This T cell receptor beta chain comes out of a study of OX40 agonist ivuxolimab in advanced cancers. Sequenced by immunoSEQ multiplex PCR; TCRdb stores in-frame clones only, minus some. The sample records 65,000 to 80,000 clones, over 90% being singletons. Trimming took off 2 bases at V and 5 bases at J, with 12 bases between the two ends. Per the germline V gene, CDR1 is SGHRS and CDR2 is YFSETQ. The CDR3 sequence is 14 residues long. The origin of this receptor is an adult with an advanced solid tumor such as melanoma, head and neck, liver or kidney cancer. The sample in question was CD4+ or CD8+ T cells sorted from blood, obtained in a trial of the OX40 agonist ivuxolimab. V is TRBV5-1 and J is TRBJ2-3; D possibly matches TRBD1 or TRBD2 (5 bases each). The CDR3 DNA reads as TGCGCCAGCAGCTTAGGTAGGGACGTAGATACGCAGTATTTT. Amino acids: CASSLGRDVDTQYF.